This T cell receptor beta chain is drawn from a study of beta chain features in type 1 diabetes (dated by TCRdb to 2016 to 2018). About the full investigation: No differences in mean age, gender distribution, total cell number or subset yield were found between patients and healthy donors. A total of roughly 110 million sorted cells were examined across all samples, and the number of cells per subset was strongly correlated with RNA yield. Whereas all 30 or so donors provided naive and central memory subsets, regulatory and stem cell-like memory subsets were isolated from just 8 patients and about 8 healthy donors. The study compared TCRB repertoires of sorted circulating CD4+ T cell subsets between recently diagnosed type 1 diabetes patients and matched healthy donors. The paper as a whole reports these results and caveats: HLA sub-analyses involved small numbers of individuals, so any influence of HLA type on TCRB rearrangement remained unresolved. A moderate but significant shortening of TCRB CDR3 length was observed in type 1 diabetes patients in all four CD4+ subsets. Naive, central memory and regulatory TCRB repertoires appeared to be more similar among patients than among healthy donors. At VDJ recombination sites, type 1 diabetes patients had fewer insertions and more deleted nucleotides, which implies abnormalities in thymic rearrangement. Shorter templates might be favored by PCR, yet because patient and control samples were amplified and corrected together, any such skew would affect both groups equally. Because cDNA was sequenced instead of genomic DNA, activated cells with high expression could be over-represented, although the groups did not differ in activation or CD3 levels.

Comment on this clone: What antigen it recognizes has not been identified. Per-base quality was not reported, and no clone a single base away is much larger than it.

The High Capacity cDNA Reverse Transcription Kit was used to reverse transcribe all of the isolated RNA, meaning that expressed TCRB transcripts were what got sequenced. Naive, central memory and regulatory T cell samples underwent deep immunoSEQ sequencing, averaging about 3.57 million total reads per sample. Sorted cells were lysed in RLT buffer and RNA was extracted with DNase-treated RNeasy Micro or Mini kits, depending on cell number. To prevent cross-contamination, every cell subset was processed on its own, while patient and healthy donor samples were processed together. TCRB sequences were amplified from cDNA with the immunoSEQ multiplex PCR, producing 87-bp fragments spanning the CDR3 region. Sequencing of the amplicons was performed on the Illumina HiSeq platform. As for the authors' bioinformatics: Synthetic template baselines were used to correct PCR bias computationally, reads within Hamming distance 2 were collapsed together, and singletons that could not be merged were discarded. Reads were aligned to IMGT to assign V, D and J genes, CDR3 length, and insertions or deletions at six rearrangement sites. Within each subset, clonotype counts were normalized to sorted cell number, and only after that were true diversity and Gini coefficients computed with the tcR R package. Repertoire sharing was quantified using the overlap coefficient calculated on TCRB nucleotide sequences. Out-of-frame TCRB sequences from naive cells were analyzed as a proxy for the pre-selection repertoire. Imported from immuneACCESS, the table was reduced by TCRdb to in-frame sequences with V and J called. These copies leave out some clones; in studies compared against another copy, an unresolved V gene accounts for under half, and the cause of the remainder is not known. D and trimming were read from the DNA, whereas the V and J calls and clone size are those reported in that table. For this sample the table gives roughly 220,000 clones, of which 16% were detected only once. Clones ranked in the top ten supply more than 0.075% of the sample.

Each donor gave one peripheral blood draw, about 100 mL on average, collected into heparinised tubes. A BD FACSAria II and a panel including CD45RO, CCR7, CD25, CD127, CD95 and CD27 were used to sort naive, central memory, regulatory and stem cell-like memory CD4+ T cells. Purity was above 95% for every sorted population. PBMCs were isolated immediately by Lymphoprep density gradient centrifugation and stained directly without culture. Samples were stained and sorted in pairs, with one healthy donor and one patient per experiment, so that batch effects were minimized. Sequencing used naive CD4+ T cells from blood. The sample's cell subset or site, from its label and the paper: true naive CD4+ T cells. This clonotype was sampled from a young man with type 1 diabetes.

The DNA is as follows: TGCGCCAGCAGCTACGGAGCCAATGAGCAGTTCTTC. Translation gives CASSYGANEQFF. Recombination linked TRBV5-1 to TRBJ2-1; the D gene lacks a confident call. V and J are truncated by 3 bases and 6 bases respectively, leaving an intervening sequence of 7 bases. The CDR3 numbers 12 residues from cysteine through phenylalanine. Only the CDR3 portion is preserved as DNA: 36 bases, with reading frame beginning at the first base. In the germline V gene, CDR1 corresponds to SGHRS and CDR2 to YFSETQ.